These T cell receptor beta chains were read from a single sample in a study of blood T cell repertoires in COVID-19. TCRdb's copy holds only in-frame clones and misses some; the assay was immunoSEQ multiplex PCR. The sample gives a few hundred thousand clones, less than 90% of which show up once; less than 6% is in the top ten. Material for sequencing was PBMCs or T cells enriched from blood (not recorded which). The receptors stem from a woman aged 50 to 60 who had recovered from COVID-19. The CDR3 runs from the conserved cysteine through the conserved F or W. D genes are given only for firm matches. Rows may omit the clone size; those that give it use once, few, many or a size class.

D gene: TRBD1; clone size: .; V gene: TRBV28; J gene: TRBJ2-1; CDR3 DNA: TGTGCCAGCAGCGAGCCGGGACAGGGCGGAACTGAGCAGTTCTTC; CDR3 protein: CASSEPGQGGTEQFF
D gene: .; clone size: .; V gene: TRBV6-1; J gene: TRBJ2-2; CDR3 DNA: TGTGCCAGCAGTGAAGGGGGACTCCTAATCACCGGGGAGCTGTTTTTT; CDR3 protein: CASSEGGLLITGELFF
D gene: .; clone size: .; V gene: TRBV9; J gene: TRBJ1-2; CDR3 DNA: TGTGCCAGCAGCGTAGGTCCTGGGGGGGCTGGCTACACCTTC; CDR3 protein: CASSVGPGGAGYTF
D gene: .; clone size: .; V gene: TRBV5-1; J gene: TRBJ2-2; CDR3 DNA: TGCGCCAGCAACCTCTTGGGCAGGGGCACCGGGGAGCTGTTTTTT; CDR3 protein: CASNLLGRGTGELFF
D gene: .; clone size: .; V gene: TRBV5-8; J gene: TRBJ1-2; CDR3 DNA: TGTGCCAGCAGCCCGACGGACAGCTATTACTATGGCTACACCTTC; CDR3 protein: CASSPTDSYYYGYTF
D gene: .; clone size: .; V gene: TRBV5-6; J gene: TRBJ1-6; CDR3 DNA: TGTGCCAGCAGCTTGGCCGGTAATTCACCCCTCCACTTT; CDR3 protein: CASSLAGNSPLHF
D gene: TRBD1; clone size: .; V gene: TRBV19; J gene: TRBJ1-1; CDR3 DNA: TGTGCCAGTAGTTTATCCGGGACAGGGGACAAAGCTTTCTTT; CDR3 protein: CASSLSGTGDKAFF
D gene: .; clone size: .; V gene: TRBV7-9; J gene: TRBJ1-2; CDR3 DNA: TGTGCCAGCAGCTTAATTAGTACTTCCCATGGCTACACCTTC; CDR3 protein: CASSLISTSHGYTF
D gene: .; clone size: .; V gene: TRBV5-1; J gene: TRBJ1-1; CDR3 DNA: TGCGCCAGCAGCTTGGAAGGGGCCGGAGAAGCTTTCTTT; CDR3 protein: CASSLEGAGEAFF
D gene: TRBD1; clone size: .; V gene: TRBV7-8; J gene: TRBJ1-2; CDR3 DNA: TGTGCCAGCAGCACTACTGAAGGGGGCGCGGGGTATGGCTACACCTTC; CDR3 protein: CASSTTEGGAGYGYTF
D gene: .; clone size: .; V gene: TRBV4-1; J gene: TRBJ2-1; CDR3 DNA: TGCGCCAGCAGCCAAGAGGCGGGGGCGACCTACAATGAGCAGTTCTTC; CDR3 protein: CASSQEAGATYNEQFF
D gene: TRBD1; clone size: .; V gene: TRBV2; J gene: TRBJ1-3; CDR3 DNA: TGTGCCATCATACCCTCGGACAGGGCCGTGGGAAACACCATATATTTT; CDR3 protein: CAIIPSDRAVGNTIYF
D gene: .; clone size: .; V gene: TRBV5-1; J gene: TRBJ1-1; CDR3 DNA: TGCGCCAGCAGATTGGACGGGGGGGTGAACACTGAAGCTTTCTTT; CDR3 protein: CASRLDGGVNTEAFF
D gene: TRBD2; clone size: .; V gene: TRBV19; J gene: TRBJ2-7; CDR3 DNA: TGTGCCAGTAGTACCTCTAGCGGGGGCCACTCCTACGAGCAGTACTTC; CDR3 protein: CASSTSSGGHSYEQYF
D gene: .; clone size: .; V gene: TRBV6-5; J gene: TRBJ2-1; CDR3 DNA: TGTGCCAGCGGCAATGCGGGGGGACAGGGTGCGTTCTTC; CDR3 protein: CASGNAGGQGAFF
D gene: .; clone size: .; V gene: TRBV7-2; J gene: TRBJ2-5; CDR3 DNA: TGTGCCAGCAGCTTATTTCGGGGAGAGACCCAGTACTTC; CDR3 protein: CASSLFRGETQYF
D gene: .; clone size: .; V gene: TRBV29-1; J gene: TRBJ1-2; CDR3 DNA: TGCAGCGTTGATGGGGGGGCGCCGGATGGCTACACCTTC; CDR3 protein: CSVDGGAPDGYTF
D gene: .; clone size: few; V gene: TRBV6-5; J gene: TRBJ1-5; CDR3 DNA: TGTGCCAGCAAGGCGGGGCACTCCGGCAATCAGCCCCAGCATTTT; CDR3 protein: CASKAGHSGNQPQHF
D gene: .; clone size: .; V gene: TRBV5-1; J gene: TRBJ1-1; CDR3 DNA: TGCGCCAGCACAGGACAGCATAACACTGAAGCTTTCTTT; CDR3 protein: CASTGQHNTEAFF
D gene: .; clone size: .; V gene: TRBV11-3; J gene: TRBJ1-1; CDR3 DNA: TGTGCCAGCAGCTTAGGCGTACAGGGGAACACTGAAGCTTTCTTT; CDR3 protein: CASSLGVQGNTEAFF
D gene: .; clone size: .; V gene: TRBV29-1; J gene: TRBJ2-1; CDR3 DNA: TGCAGCGTTGAGGGGGGAGACCCTCGGAGCTCCTACAATGAGCAGTTCTTC; CDR3 protein: CSVEGGDPRSSYNEQFF
D gene: .; clone size: .; V gene: TRBV18; J gene: TRBJ1-3; CDR3 DNA: TGTGCCAGCTCACCAGCGCGGACTGGAAACACCATATATTTT; CDR3 protein: CASSPARTGNTIYF
D gene: TRBD1; clone size: .; V gene: TRBV7-2; J gene: TRBJ1-1; CDR3 DNA: TGTGCCAGCAGGTCACAGGGGGCGACGAACACTGAAGCTTTCTTT; CDR3 protein: CASRSQGATNTEAFF
D gene: TRBD2; clone size: .; V gene: TRBV27; J gene: TRBJ2-1; CDR3 DNA: TGTGCCAGCAGTTTTACTCCGGGACTAGCGGGAATTGAGCAGTTCTTC; CDR3 protein: CASSFTPGLAGIEQFF
D gene: TRBD1; clone size: .; V gene: TRBV19; J gene: TRBJ1-2; CDR3 DNA: TGTGCCAGTTATACAGGGGATGGCTACACCTTC; CDR3 protein: CASYTGDGYTF
D gene: TRBD1; clone size: .; V gene: TRBV11-3; J gene: TRBJ2-7; CDR3 DNA: TGTGCCAGCAGCCCCCGTCTGGGACAGGGGGTTTACGAGCAGTACTTC; CDR3 protein: CASSPRLGQGVYEQYF
D gene: TRBD2; clone size: .; V gene: TRBV3-1/TRBV3-2; J gene: TRBJ2-3; CDR3 DNA: TGTGCCAGCAGCCAAGGAGCAACGGGACTAGCGGGAATGGATACGCAGTATTTT; CDR3 protein: CASSQGATGLAGMDTQYF
D gene: .; clone size: .; V gene: TRBV5-1; J gene: TRBJ2-2; CDR3 DNA: TGCGCCAGCAAGCCCTTGGGGGGGCGCACCGGGGAGCTGTTTTTT; CDR3 protein: CASKPLGGRTGELFF
D gene: .; clone size: .; V gene: TRBV15; J gene: TRBJ1-4; CDR3 DNA: TGTGCCGTCCGGAAGACAGCAACTAATGAAAAACTGTTTTTT; CDR3 protein: CAVRKTATNEKLFF
D gene: .; clone size: .; V gene: TRBV18; J gene: TRBJ1-3; CDR3 DNA: TGTGCCAGCTCACCCGAGGGCAATGGAAACACCATATATTTT; CDR3 protein: CASSPEGNGNTIYF
D gene: .; clone size: few; V gene: TRBV11-3; J gene: TRBJ1-2; CDR3 DNA: TGTGCCAGCAGCTTAGCTGGGGGGGCGCCGAGCTATGGCTACACCTTC; CDR3 protein: CASSLAGGAPSYGYTF
D gene: TRBD1; clone size: .; V gene: TRBV19; J gene: TRBJ1-6; CDR3 DNA: TGTGCCAGTAGTCGACAGGGATGGGTTAATTCACCCCTCCACTTT; CDR3 protein: CASSRQGWVNSPLHF
D gene: TRBD1; clone size: .; V gene: TRBV7-6; J gene: TRBJ1-2; CDR3 DNA: TGTGCCAGCAGCCAGGGACAGGGGGGGTCCTATGGCTACACCTTC; CDR3 protein: CASSQGQGGSYGYTF
D gene: .; clone size: .; V gene: TRBV27; J gene: TRBJ2-2; CDR3 DNA: TGTGCCGCATCGACAGTTAACACCGGGGAGCTGTTTTTT; CDR3 protein: CAASTVNTGELFF
D gene: TRBD1; clone size: .; V gene: TRBV10-3; J gene: TRBJ2-3; CDR3 DNA: TGTGCCATCAGTACACGACAGGGGAGCGCAGATACGCAGTATTTT; CDR3 protein: CAISTRQGSADTQYF
D gene: .; clone size: .; V gene: TRBV7-7; J gene: TRBJ2-5; CDR3 DNA: TGTGCCAGCAGCTTAGCGGGCGGGGAGACCCAGTACTTC; CDR3 protein: CASSLAGGETQYF
D gene: TRBD2; clone size: .; V gene: TRBV7-2; J gene: TRBJ2-5; CDR3 DNA: TGTGCCAGCCGGGAATCTAGGGCTAGCGGCGAGACCCAGTACTTC; CDR3 protein: CASRESRASGETQYF
D gene: .; clone size: .; V gene: TRBV7-7; J gene: TRBJ2-5; CDR3 DNA: TGTGCTAGCAGCCCGTTCCGAAGTGGGCTAGCCGGGCAAGAGACCCAGTACTTC; CDR3 protein: CASSPFRSGLAGQETQYF
D gene: .; clone size: .; V gene: TRBV10-3; J gene: TRBJ2-3; CDR3 DNA: TGTGCCATCAGTGAGATAAACACAGATACGCAGTATTTT; CDR3 protein: CAISEINTDTQYF
D gene: TRBD2; clone size: .; V gene: TRBV5-4; J gene: TRBJ2-2; CDR3 DNA: TGTGCCAGCACCCGGGCAGGGCCCGGGAGGAAATCCGGGGAGCTGTTTTTT; CDR3 protein: CASTRAGPGRKSGELFF
D gene: .; clone size: .; V gene: TRBV27; J gene: TRBJ2-7; CDR3 DNA: TGTGCCAGCAGTCAGGGTTACGAGCAGTACTTC; CDR3 protein: CASSQGYEQYF
D gene: TRBD1; clone size: .; V gene: TRBV29-1; J gene: TRBJ2-7; CDR3 DNA: TGCAGTGCTTCATATTCTGGGACAGAGCACGAGCAGTACTTC; CDR3 protein: CSASYSGTEHEQYF
D gene: .; clone size: .; V gene: TRBV7-2; J gene: TRBJ2-1; CDR3 DNA: TGTGCCAGCAGCCCCCCCTCAGGTGGCAATGAGCAGTTCTTC; CDR3 protein: CASSPPSGGNEQFF
D gene: .; clone size: .; V gene: TRBV6-5; J gene: TRBJ2-1; CDR3 DNA: TGTGCCAGCAGCTCCGACAGCTCCTACAATGAGCAGTTCTTC; CDR3 protein: CASSSDSSYNEQFF
D gene: .; clone size: once; V gene: TRBV7-9; J gene: TRBJ1-5; CDR3 DNA: TGTGCCAGCAGCTTAGTAGGGGGTGTTGGCAATCAGCCCCAGCATTTT; CDR3 protein: CASSLVGGVGNQPQHF
D gene: TRBD1; clone size: .; V gene: TRBV5-4; J gene: TRBJ2-4; CDR3 DNA: TGTGCCAGCAGCTTGGTTGGGGACAGGAAAAACATTCAGTACTTC; CDR3 protein: CASSLVGDRKNIQYF
D gene: TRBD2; clone size: .; V gene: TRBV3-1/TRBV3-2; J gene: TRBJ2-3; CDR3 DNA: TGTGCCAGCAGCCAAGTTGAAACTAGCGGGGCCTACACAGATACGCAGTATTTT; CDR3 protein: CASSQVETSGAYTDTQYF
D gene: .; clone size: .; V gene: TRBV6-5; J gene: TRBJ2-1; CDR3 DNA: TGTGCCAGCTCTTACGGGGGACTCGCCTACAATGAGCAGTTCTTC; CDR3 protein: CASSYGGLAYNEQFF
D gene: .; clone size: few; V gene: TRBV12-3/TRBV12-4; J gene: TRBJ1-1; CDR3 DNA: TGTGCCAGCAGTTTATTTTCAAACACTGAAGCTTTCTTT; CDR3 protein: CASSLFSNTEAFF
D gene: .; clone size: once; V gene: TRBV21-1; J gene: TRBJ2-6; CDR3 DNA: TGTGCCATTACGCCGGGGACAGTCATCTCTGGGGCCAACGTCCTGACTTTC; CDR3 protein: CAITPGTVISGANVLTF
D gene: .; clone size: few; V gene: TRBV3-1/TRBV3-2; J gene: TRBJ1-1; CDR3 DNA: TGTGCCAGCAGCCAGGGAGGCACTGAAGCTTTCTTT; CDR3 protein: CASSQGGTEAFF
D gene: .; clone size: .; V gene: TRBV7-9; J gene: TRBJ1-2; CDR3 DNA: TGTGCCAGCAGCTTAGATAACAGTGGCTACACCTTC; CDR3 protein: CASSLDNSGYTF
D gene: .; clone size: few; V gene: TRBV7-3; J gene: TRBJ2-1; CDR3 DNA: TGTGCCAGCAGCCCCCAGGGCGCATACAATGAGCAGTTCTTC; CDR3 protein: CASSPQGAYNEQFF
D gene: .; clone size: .; V gene: TRBV7-2; J gene: TRBJ1-6; CDR3 DNA: TGTGCCAGCAGCCTTAATAATTCACCCCTCCACTTT; CDR3 protein: CASSLNNSPLHF
D gene: TRBD1; clone size: once; V gene: TRBV18; J gene: TRBJ1-2; CDR3 DNA: TGTGCCAGCTCTCTTCGACAGGGATCTAACTATGGCTACACCTTC; CDR3 protein: CASSLRQGSNYGYTF
D gene: TRBD1; clone size: .; V gene: TRBV12-5; J gene: TRBJ1-2; CDR3 DNA: TGTGCTAGTGGTTCAAGGAACAGGGGCACCTATGGCTACACCTTC; CDR3 protein: CASGSRNRGTYGYTF
D gene: .; clone size: .; V gene: TRBV7-2; J gene: TRBJ2-7; CDR3 DNA: TGTGCCAGCGCCCTGGGGCACGGATACGAGCAGTACTTC; CDR3 protein: CASALGHGYEQYF
D gene: .; clone size: many; V gene: TRBV6-5; J gene: TRBJ1-2; CDR3 DNA: TGTGCCAGCAGTTTCTATCGGGGGGACTATGGCTACACCTTC; CDR3 protein: CASSFYRGDYGYTF
D gene: .; clone size: .; V gene: TRBV12-3/TRBV12-4; J gene: TRBJ1-2; CDR3 DNA: TGTGCCAGCAGTACCGACAGATACTATGGCTACACCTTC; CDR3 protein: CASSTDRYYGYTF
D gene: .; clone size: .; V gene: TRBV10-3; J gene: TRBJ1-5; CDR3 DNA: TGTGCCATCAGTGAGTCGGGAGGTCACGGCGGGAATCAGCCCCAGCATTTT; CDR3 protein: CAISESGGHGGNQPQHF